These 20 T cell receptor beta chains came from one sample sequenced in a study of T cells in women clearing cervical HPV infection. Assay: immunoSEQ multiplex PCR; the TCRdb copy retains only in-frame clones and omits some. This sample's table has 30,000 to 45,000 clones. The sequencing input was blood buffy coat. The receptor source for this set is a woman aged 18 to 75 with a cervical HPV16 infection that either progressed to CIN3+ or cleared (not recorded which).

In the case of this clone: Read data end 3 residues before the CDR3 end; the end is taken from the germline J gene. The chain couples TRBV7-1 to TRBJ2-1; 10 bases agree with TRBD1. TRBV7-1 is classed as an ORF, of uncertain function. The V segment lost 3 bases and the J segment 9 bases; nucleotides outside the gene matches: 23. The CDR3 is 20 amino acids. The CDR3 loop reads CASSSLGGQGFRPGTREQFF. The DNA read from the CDR3 is TGTGCCAGCAGCTCCCTGGGGGGACAGGGGTTCCGACCGGGAACTCGTGAG.

Concerning this clone itself: The read is 3 residues too short to cover the CDR3 end, so that end is filled in from the germline J gene. The gene calls are TRBV5-5 and TRBJ1-1, with D perhaps matching TRBD1 (5 bases). Germline V gene lookup returns CDR1 SGHKS and CDR2 YYEKEE (reference sequence). Trimming took 0 bases from V and 6 from J, leaving 9 bases between them. The CDR3 is made up of 13 amino acids. The CDR3: CASSLGGEAEAFF. Incomplete CDR3 DNA: TGTGCCAGCAGCTTGGGGGGGGAGGCTGAA.

Remarks on this clone: The CDR3 end falls 3 residues outside the read, so it is completed with the germline J gene. The chain employs TRBV5-1 and TRBJ2-2; 9 nucleotides agree with TRBD1. V shed 4 bases, J shed 5 bases, and the junction held 12 bases outside the gene matches. Germline V gives CDR1 SGHRS, CDR2 YFSETQ. The CDR3 has 17 residues. CDR3 DNA (partial): TGCGCCAGCAGCCGGACAGGGGACGTTAGCATGACCGGGGAG. Its protein product is CASSRTGDVSMTGE. The CDR3 in its entirety is CASSRTGDVSMTGELFF.

Concerning this clone: The CDR3 extends 3 residues past the end of the read, so its final part is completed from the germline J gene. This chain uses TRBV18 with TRBJ1-2; D perhaps matches TRBD1 (6 bases). Between the trimmed V and J ends, which lost 3 bases and 4 bases, there was a span of 12 bases. In germline, CDR1 is KGHSH, CDR2 LQKENI. The length of the CDR3 is 14 residues. The sequenced CDR3 bases are TGTGCCAGCTCACCCGCAGGGGCCTCCTATGGC. This gives the protein CASSPAGASYG. The CDR3, in full, reads CASSPAGASYGYTF.

Concerning this clone itself: One end of the junction fails to match germline, which may point to a read error. The read ends 3 residues before the CDR3 terminus; that terminus is restored from the germline J gene. V gene TRBV6-2 or TRBV6-3 combines with J gene TRBJ2-6, with 9 nucleotides matching TRBD2. The CDR3 totals 16 residues. Germline CDR1 and CDR2: MNHEY and SVGEGT. CDR3 residues: CASSPQRASGANVLTF. CDR3 DNA (partial): TGTGCCAGCAGCCCCCAGAGGGCTAGCGGGGCTAACGTC.

For this clone: Coverage ceases 3 residues before the CDR3 finishes, and the germline J gene fills in the end. The rearrangement uses TRBV7-2 and TRBJ2-2; 9 positions match TRBD1. The CDR3 length is 15 residues. V lost 2 bases, J lost 8 bases, and 6 bases stayed unmatched. Germline CDR1 and CDR2: SGHTA and FQGNSA. CDR3 residues: CASSLPGQGRGELFF. The CDR3 DNA, read in part, is TGTGCCAGCAGCTTACCCGGACAGGGGAGAGGGGAG.

In regard to this clone: The observed sequence ends 3 residues before the CDR3 terminus, with the missing tail filled in from the germline J gene. V is TRBV6-2 or TRBV6-3 and J is TRBJ1-6; the D gene is possibly TRBD1 (6 bases). The CDR3 covers 17 residues. V was cut by 6 bases and J by 2 bases, with 17 bases left in between. Germline V lookup: CDR1 MNHEY, CDR2 SVGEGT. The CDR3 is CASRARGAVAYNSPLHF. The DNA read from the CDR3 is TGTGCCAGCAGGGCTCGGGGGGCCGTGGCCTATAATTCACCC.

Notes on this clone: At one boundary the junction diverges from the germline segment, which might be a read error. Coverage ceases 3 residues before the CDR3 finishes, and the germline J gene fills in the end. The chain links TRBV7-6 to TRBJ1-6; D is perhaps TRBD1 (5 bases). This CDR3 is 17 amino acids long. CDR1 SGHVS and CDR2 FNYEAQ come from the germline V gene. The CDR3 here is CASSLEATDIDNSPLHF. CDR3 DNA, as far as it was read: TGTGCCAGCAGCTTAGAAGCGACGGACATCGATAACTCACCC.

CDR3 DNA, as far as it was read: TGTGCCAGCAGCTTAGGCGGGGGGGACACAGATACG. Translating gives CASSLGGGDTDT. The entire CDR3 is CASSLGGGDTDTQYF. This sequence joins TRBV7-6 and TRBJ2-3, with 9 positions matching TRBD2. The read halts 3 residues ahead of the CDR3 end, with the missing end drawn from the germline J gene. CDR3 size: 15 residues. Losses at the gene ends were 1 base for V and 2 bases for J; bases not matched to a gene: 1. Germline assignment: CDR1 SGHVS and CDR2 FNYEAQ.

Comments on this clone: The DNA ends 3 residues before the CDR3 does, and the rest of the CDR3 is filled in from the germline J gene. Other DNA variants within this sample encode the same CDR3. This rearrangement joins TRBV20-1 to TRBJ2-7; D may be TRBD2 (6 bases). The germline V gene encodes CDR1 DFQATT and CDR2 SNEGSKA (reference sequence). The CDR3 totals 15 residues. The V end lost 6 bases, the J end lost 5 bases, and 23 bases lay between the germline ends. CDR3 sequence: CSAVRTGEKLHEQYF. The CDR3 bases that were read are TGCAGTGCCGTCCGGACGGGGGAAAAACTCCACGAG.

Partial CDR3 DNA: TGTGCCAGCAGTGGGACAAATAACTATGGC. It yields the protein CASSGTNNYG. The CDR3 as a whole reads CASSGTNNYGYTF. V is TRBV2 and J is TRBJ1-2; possible D gene TRBD1, 5 bases. The missing CDR3 end, 3 residues past where the read stops, is filled in from the germline J gene. This CDR3 has 13 residues. The germline V gene encodes CDR1 SNHLY and CDR2 FYNNEI. Trimming shortened V by 4 bases and J by 1 base, and 7 bases separated the two germline ends.

Concerning this clone: Sequencing ends 3 residues short of the CDR3 end; the germline J gene provides the rest. The chain is built from TRBV19 and TRBJ2-2; D is uncertain. Germline V gene lookup returns CDR1 LNHDA and CDR2 SQIVND (reference sequence). This CDR3 comprises 15 residues. The CDR3 loop reads CASSMDSAAAEKLFF. CDR3 DNA, as far as it was read: TGTGCCAGTAGTATGGATTCCGCGGCGGCCGAAAAG.

Concerning this clone itself: The read ends 3 residues shy of where the CDR3 ends; the end is completed using the germline J gene. The V and J genes are TRBV2 and TRBJ1-2; D is unresolved. The CDR3 sequence is 16 residues long. Germline CDR1 and CDR2: SNHLY and FYNNEI. The CDR3 here is CASSEGPLSSYNDYTF. The CDR3 DNA, read in part, is TGTGCCAGCAGTGAGGGCCCGCTGTCCTCCTACAATGAC.

As to this clone: The read comes to an end 3 residues before the CDR3 does, leaving the germline J gene to fill in the end. The rearrangement links TRBV20-1 to TRBJ2-3; D remains ambiguous. V was shortened by 4 bases and J by 0 bases, with 14 bases between the two germline ends. This CDR3 region has 15 residues. Germline V gene sequence: CDR1 DFQATT, CDR2 SNEGSKA (reference sequence). The CDR3 here is CSATSAAQSTDTQYF. The covered CDR3 bases are TGCAGTGCTACGTCGGCGGCCCAAAGCACAGATACG.

According to its frequency, this clone is medium-sized. The read terminates 3 residues before the CDR3 end, so the remaining end is supplied by the germline J gene. The chain couples TRBV20-1 to TRBJ2-7; 10 nucleotides match TRBD2. J lost 0 bases, V lost 0 bases, and 5 bases had no gene match. Germline-derived CDR1 and CDR2 are DFQATT and SNEGSKA (reference sequence). The CDR3 totals 16 residues. The covered CDR3 bases are TGCAGTGCTAGAGATCCAGCGGGGGGGACCTCCTACGAG. This encodes CSARDPAGGTSYE. The full CDR3 protein reads CSARDPAGGTSYEQYF.

With respect to this clone: The sequence runs out 3 residues before the end of the CDR3; the remainder is reconstructed from the germline J gene. The V gene is TRBV6-2 or TRBV6-3, the J gene TRBJ2-2; 7 bases match TRBD2. CDR1 and CDR2 from the germline V gene are MNHEY and SVGEGT. The V segment lost 7 bases and the J segment 6 bases; nucleotides outside the gene matches: 14. The CDR3 runs to 16 residues. The CDR3 sequence: CASTPGTGGIAGELFF. The CDR3 DNA, read in part, is TGTGCCAGCACCCCTGGAACGGGGGGAATCGCCGGGGAG.

Worth noting for this clone: The read gets to within 3 residues of the CDR3 end, and the germline J gene fills in the rest. This rearrangement joins TRBV19 to TRBJ1-2; D remains ambiguous. The CDR3 has 11 residues. Per the germline V gene, CDR1 is LNHDA and CDR2 is SQIVND (reference sequence). The CDR3 protein is CASSSRYEYTF. CDR3 DNA, as far as it was read: TGTGCCAGTAGTTCCCGGTACGAA.

As for this clone: With the read ending 3 residues before the CDR3 end, the germline J gene is used to fill in that end. The gene calls are TRBV20-1 and TRBJ1-4; 7 bases match TRBD1. Germline assignment: CDR1 DFQATT and CDR2 SNEGSKA (reference sequence). The CDR3 has 14 amino acids. Trimming cost V 6 bases and J 8 bases; bases outside gene matches: 12. The part of the CDR3 DNA that was read is TGCAGTGCAAACGACAGGGCGGGAATGGAAAAA. Protein product: CSANDRAGMEK. The CDR3 in full is CSANDRAGMEKLFF.

About this clone itself: The CDR3 extends 3 residues past the end of the read, so its final part is completed from the germline J gene. The V call is TRBV4-1, the J call TRBJ1-2, with D perhaps TRBD1 (6 bases). This CDR3 has 17 residues. From germline, CDR1 is MGHRA and CDR2 YSYEKL. Trimming shortened V by 0 bases and J by 7 bases, and 21 bases separated the two germline ends. CDR3 protein: CASSQDRGGSPRGGYTF. CDR3 DNA, as far as it was read: TGCGCCAGCAGCCAAGATCGGGGGGGCAGTCCTCGGGGTGGC.

A remark on this clone: Read data end 3 residues before the CDR3 end; the end is taken from the germline J gene. The chain couples TRBV20-1 to TRBJ2-1; no clear D. Germline assignment: CDR1 DFQATT and CDR2 SNEGSKA (reference sequence). Trimming shortened V by 7 bases and J by 4 bases, and 11 bases separated the two germline ends. CDR3 size: 12 residues. The CDR3 bases that were read are TGCAGTGTAGAACCCTATTACAATGAG. It encodes CSVEPYYNE. The CDR3 as a whole reads CSVEPYYNEQFF.